A single sample is the source of the 22 T cell receptor beta chains below, sequenced in a study of T-cell memory formation after mild COVID-19 (dated by TCRdb to the early 2020s). Libraries came from 5' RACE. Sequencing was performed on an Illumina NovaSeq 6000. Clones were called with MiXCR by TCRdb after fastp trimmed the public reads at Q25, and only in-frame beta chains were retained. All rows with the same CDR3 protein become a single entry with the most common DNA and genes. Counted in this sample were around 310,000 distinct CDR3 sequences; 20% to 25% of them appeared once. Roughly a fifth of the sample rests with the top ten. The sequencing input was PBMCs or a T cell subset sorted from them (not recorded which). The receptors derive from a man aged 18 to 29 who had mild COVID-19 (a few samples of this study predate the infection). The sample titles of this study are shuffled in the database, so cell type and time point are left out; the donor was told from shared clones.

The gene calls are TRBV18 and TRBJ1-1; TRBD1 agrees at 11 bases. Germline V gene data show CDR1 as KGHSH and CDR2 as LQKENI. The CDR3 has 15 residues. The V and J ends lost 0 bases and 11 bases, in that order; junction bases with no gene match: 8. For the CDR3, the DNA is TGTGCCAGCTCACCACCGGGGACAGGGGGTCGACGGGCTTTCTTT. This translates into CASSPPGTGGRRAFF. Full variable domain (remainder filled in from reference TRBV18 and TRBJ1-1): NAGVMQNPRHLVRRRGQEARLRCSPMKGHSHVYWYRQLPEEGLKFMVYLQKENIIDESGMPKERFSAEFPKEGPSILRIQQVVRGDSAAYFCASSPPGTGGRRAFFGQGTRLTVV.

This clonotype was detected many times. V gene TRBV7-2 combines with J gene TRBJ1-1, with D unresolved. The germline CDR1 and CDR2 sequences are SGHTA and FQGNSA. This CDR3 region has 16 residues. V was shortened by 1 base and J by 0 bases, with 12 bases between the two germline ends. In DNA, the CDR3 is TGTGCCAGCAGCTTAGGAGGACTCCTCTTGAACACTGAAGCTTTCTTT. This translates into CASSLGGLLLNTEAFF.

This clonotype was picked up a small number of times. The CDR3 sequence: CASTKPLRAGANVLTF. The CDR3 DNA follows: TGTGCCAGCACCAAGCCACTCAGGGCTGGGGCCAACGTCCTGACTTTC. The rearrangement joins TRBV14 to TRBJ2-6, with D perhaps TRBD1 (5 bases). This CDR3 is 16 amino acids long. V lost 7 bases and J lost 2, with 15 bases in between. The germline V gene has CDR1 SGHDN and CDR2 FVKESK.

This clonotype was seen a handful of times. This sequence joins TRBV10-3 and TRBJ2-7; no clear D gene. The length of the CDR3 is 11 residues. Germline V gene lookup returns CDR1 ENHRY and CDR2 SYGVKD. V was clipped by 8 bases and J by 0 bases, with 5 bases between them. Here the CDR3 reads CAIGSSYEQYV. CDR3 bases: TGTGCCATCGGTAGCTCCTACGAGCAGTACGTC.

The CDR3 DNA sequence: TGTGCCAGCAGTTTGAGGAGTACAGCCTACGAGCAGTACTTC. Translated: CASSLRSTAYEQYF. The chain employs TRBV12-3 or TRBV12-4 and TRBJ2-7; D is uncertain. This CDR3 contains 14 residues. The V end lost 3 bases, the J end lost 2 bases, and 11 bases lay between the germline ends.

This clonotype was detected only a few times. This chain connects TRBV14 to TRBJ1-1; D gene uncertain. The V gene lost 2 bases and the J gene lost 4 bases, with 11 bases spanning the gap. This CDR3 has 14 amino acids. Germline values: CDR1 SGHDN, CDR2 FVKESK. Here the CDR3 DNA reads TGTGCCAGCAGCCAAAGGACCCCAAGCACTGAAGCTTTCTTT. This codes for CASSQRTPSTEAFF.

This chain joins TRBV7-6 and TRBJ2-5; D remains unclear. Trimming cost V 6 bases and J 4 bases, with 15 bases left between them. Germline V gene data show CDR1 as SGHVS and CDR2 as FNYEAQ. The CDR3 has 14 residues. CDR3 region: CASSSRWTGETQYF. DNA of the CDR3: TGTGCCAGCAGTTCTCGATGGACGGGAGAGACCCAGTACTTC.

For this clonotype: Germline and junction disagree at one end, which may indicate a read error. The gene calls are TRBV18 and TRBJ1-2; 8 positions agree with TRBD1. The germline V gene encodes CDR1 KGHSH and CDR2 LQKENI. This CDR3 spans 14 amino acids. The CDR3 DNA reads TGTGCCAGCTTACCACGGACAGGGCCGTGGGGCTACACCTTC. Protein product: CASLPRTGPWGYTF. The complete variable domain, with remaining parts taken from reference TRBV18 and TRBJ1-2, reads NAGVMQNPRHLVRRRGQEARLRCSPMKGHSHVYWYRQLPEEGLKFMVYLQKENIIDESGMPKERFSAEFPKEGPSILRIQQVVRGDSAAYFCASLPRTGPWGYTFGSGTRLTVV.

The chain links TRBV7-2 to TRBJ1-5, with D possibly TRBD1 on 6 matching bases. V lost 8 bases and J lost 5, with 16 bases in between. In germline, CDR1 is SGHTA, CDR2 FQGNSA. The CDR3 is made up of 14 amino acids. In DNA form, the CDR3 reads TGTGCCAGCGCTACAGGGCCGCAAGATCAGCCCCAGCATTTT. Its protein is CASATGPQDQPQHF.

This clonotype was seen at least ten times. The CDR3, as DNA: TGTGCCAGCAGCTCAGCCTCCCTGAATGCCCAGTACTTC. The encoded protein is CASSSASLNAQYF. The chain has TRBV7-8 and TRBJ2-5; D is uncertain. CDR1 is SGHVS and CDR2 is FQNEAQ in the germline V gene. The CDR3 has 13 amino acids. V shed 4 bases and J shed 9 bases, with 15 bases lying between them. The whole variable domain, remainder taken from reference TRBV7-8 and TRBJ2-5, is GAGVSQSPRYKVAKRGQDVALRCDPISGHVSLFWYQQALGQGPEFLTYFQNEAQLDKSGLPSDRFFAERPEGSVSTLKIQRTQQEDSAVYLCASSSASLNAQYFGPGTRLLVL.

This clonotype showed up just a few times. The J gene is TRBJ2-2, the V gene TRBV6-6, with D maybe TRBD1 (6 bases). In germline, CDR1 is MNHNY, CDR2 SVGAGI (reference sequence). The CDR3 length is 12 residues. Trimming left V 6 bases short and J 5 bases short, with 7 bases between. This chain's CDR3 is CASSTGTGELFF. The DNA for the CDR3 is TGTGCCAGCAGCACAGGGACCGGGGAGCTGTTTTTT.

The CDR3 region has the DNA TGTGCCAGCACCGCCCTAAACTCGGGAGGGGTTAGGCGAAGGGCAGATACGCAGTATTTT. This codes for CASTALNSGGVRRRADTQYF. The genes are TRBV7-2 and TRBJ2-3; TRBD2 agrees at 8 bases. The CDR3 covers 20 residues. Germline CDR1 is SGHTA and CDR2 is FQGNSA. V shed 7 bases and J 4 bases; nucleotides not matched to a gene: 25.

This clonotype was picked up many times. At one end the junction does not follow the germline gene, possibly because of a read error. The J gene is TRBJ2-3, the V gene TRBV5-1, with D possibly TRBD1 on 7 matching bases. From germline, CDR1 is SGHRS and CDR2 YFSETQ. The CDR3 has 13 amino acids. CDR3 in amino acids: CASRGEGTDTQYF. The DNA of the CDR3 is TGTGCCAGCAGGGGGGAGGGCACAGATACGCAGTATTTT.

V is TRBV27 and J is TRBJ2-5; 7 bases are shared with TRBD2. This CDR3 spans 14 amino acids. J lost 1 base, V lost 5 bases, and 4 bases had no gene match. Germline V gene lookup returns CDR1 MNHEY and CDR2 SMNVEV (reference sequence). The CDR3 DNA sequence: TGTGCCAGCAGTCGCTCTAGCGGCCAAGAGACCCAGTACTTC. Its protein product is CASSRSSGQETQYF.

The chain is built from TRBV9 and TRBJ2-7; TRBD1 matches 7 bases. Per germline, CDR1 SGDLS and CDR2 YYNGEE. Germline trimming cut 0 bases from V and 1 base from J; bases unmatched to any gene: 10. This CDR3 contains 17 residues. The CDR3, as DNA: TGTGCCAGCAGCGTAGGAGAGGGGGCACACGTTTCCTACGAGCAGTACTTC. It specifies CASSVGEGAHVSYEQYF.

The rearrangement links TRBV7-9 to TRBJ2-1; 7 bases map to TRBD1. Germline values: CDR1 SEHNR, CDR2 FQNEAQ (reference sequence). After removal of 8 bases from V and 5 bases from J, the junction contained 3 bases not matched to a gene. The CDR3 totals 12 residues. The CDR3 sequence: CASGDRDNEQFF. The CDR3 nucleotides read TGTGCCAGCGGAGACAGGGACAATGAGCAGTTCTTC.

This chain joins TRBV5-5 and TRBJ2-2, with 14 bases aligning to TRBD2. The J segment lost 6 bases and the V segment lost 4 bases, leaving 8 bases of the junction unmatched. CDR3 length: 17 residues. Germline CDR1 SGHKS, CDR2 YYEKEE (reference sequence). This CDR3 reads CASSLGLAGGLAGELFF. CDR3 in DNA: TGTGCCAGCAGCCTCGGACTAGCGGGGGGCTTAGCCGGGGAGCTGTTTTTT.

In its sample, this clonotype was seen a few times. V and J are TRBV29-1 and TRBJ2-1; D is unclear. The CDR3 spans 14 residues. Germline lookup yields CDR1 SQVTM and CDR2 ANQGSEA. The V gene lost 4 bases and the J gene lost 0 bases, with 10 bases spanning the gap. The CDR3 sequence: CSVVGGYSYNEQFF. The CDR3 nucleotides read TGCAGCGTTGTCGGCGGATACTCCTACAATGAGCAGTTCTTC.

The rearrangement uses TRBV6-2 or TRBV6-3 and TRBJ1-1, with D uncertain. Germline lookup yields CDR1 MNHEY and CDR2 SVGEGT. The CDR3 is made up of 13 amino acids. V dropped 0 bases and J dropped 6 bases, with 8 bases sitting between them. For the CDR3, the DNA is TGTGCCAGCAGTTACTCCTTCGGGTCTGAAGCTTTCTTT. It codes for CASSYSFGSEAFF.

A few counts support this clonotype. The chain links TRBV19 to TRBJ1-1, with 10 bases that match TRBD1. CDR3 length: 14 amino acids. V was clipped by 3 bases and J by 5 bases; unmatched bases: 3. Germline V CDR1 and CDR2: LNHDA, SQIVND (reference sequence). The CDR3 loop reads CASSITDRGTEAFF. DNA of the CDR3: TGTGCCAGTAGTATTACGGACAGGGGGACTGAAGCTTTCTTT.

The V gene is TRBV18, the J gene TRBJ1-2; D is ambiguous. Germline V gene lookup returns CDR1 KGHSH and CDR2 LQKENI. V lost 3 bases to trimming and J lost 0 bases, with 11 bases between them. This CDR3 has 15 residues. As DNA, the CDR3 is TGTGCCAGCTCACCGTTAGCAGACGCTAACTATGGCTACACCTTC. It translates to CASSPLADANYGYTF.

The rearrangement uses TRBV12-3 or TRBV12-4 and TRBJ2-3, with 8 bases fitting TRBD2. The V and J ends lost 8 bases and 3 bases, in that order; junction bases with no gene match: 10. The CDR3 covers 15 residues. CDR3 sequence reads: CASGPAGGGTDTQYF. CDR3 nucleotides: TGTGCCAGCGGGCCTGCGGGGGGCGGGACAGATACGCAGTATTTT.